This T cell receptor beta chain originates from a study of shared clonotypes between healthy human individuals. In the study overall: Three CD4 naive, three CD4 memory, two CD8 naive and one CD8 memory plate were used per donor.

V shed 10 bases, J shed 6 bases, and the junction held 17 bases outside the gene matches. Germline-derived CDR1 and CDR2 are SNHLY and FYNNEI. This CDR3 is built from 15 residues. Naive CD8 populations comprised CD45RO-negative cells positively selected for CCR7, excluding terminally differentiated effector memory CD45RA+ cells. Donation came from healthy HIV-negative adults that had no recent acute infections or vaccinations. Study processing details: ImmunoSEQ supplied junction-only sequences lacking quality scores, so filtering was different. Clones were sequenced by immunoSEQ multiplex PCR, and TCRdb holds only the in-frame ones, with some missing. Clonal size and the V and J genes are those of that table, whereas D and trimming came from the DNA. The data contain hundreds of thousands of clones, approximately 96% of them singletons. This clone was found once.

The TCR sequence derives from a woman in her thirties in good health. The specimen sequenced was naive CD8+ T cells sorted from blood. V and J are TRBV2 and TRBJ1-2; 7 bases agree with TRBD1. CDR3 coding DNA: TGTGCCAAACCTACAGGGGTGCCGGGACGAGATGGCTACACCTTC. Protein sequence: CAKPTGVPGRDGYTF. The variable domain in full, completed from reference TRBV2 and TRBJ1-2, reads EPEVTQTPSHQVTQMGQEVILRCVPISNHLYFYWYRQILGQKVEFLVSFYNNEISEKSEIFDDQFSVERPDGSNFTLKIRSTKLEDSAMYFCAKPTGVPGRDGYTFGSGTRLTVV.